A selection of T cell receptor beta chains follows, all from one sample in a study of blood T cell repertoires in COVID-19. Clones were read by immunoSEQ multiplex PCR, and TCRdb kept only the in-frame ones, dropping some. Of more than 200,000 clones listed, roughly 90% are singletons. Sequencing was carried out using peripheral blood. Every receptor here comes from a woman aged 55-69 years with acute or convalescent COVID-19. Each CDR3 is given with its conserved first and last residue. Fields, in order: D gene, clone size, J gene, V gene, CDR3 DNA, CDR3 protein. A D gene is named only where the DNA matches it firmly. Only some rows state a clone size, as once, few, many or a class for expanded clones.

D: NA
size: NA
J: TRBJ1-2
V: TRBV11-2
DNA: TGTGCCAGCAGCTTAGATCCGGGATCCCATGGCTACACCTTC
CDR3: CASSLDPGSHGYTF

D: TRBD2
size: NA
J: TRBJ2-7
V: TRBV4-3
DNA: TGCGCCAGCAGCCAAGGGTGGGGGGGGTCCTACGAGCAGTACTTC
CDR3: CASSQGWGGSYEQYF

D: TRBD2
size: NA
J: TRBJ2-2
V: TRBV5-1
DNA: TGCGCCAGCAGCTTTAGGACTAGCGGGAGGATGGTGGAGCTGTTTTTT
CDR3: CASSFRTSGRMVELFF

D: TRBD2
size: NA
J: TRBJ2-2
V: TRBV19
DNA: TGTGCCAGTAGTATGGAGCGGGGGGGCTCCACCGGGGAGCTGTTTTTT
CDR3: CASSMERGGSTGELFF

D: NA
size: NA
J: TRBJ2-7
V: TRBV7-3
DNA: TGTGCCAGCAGCTCAGGCCAGGGGAGGGGGGACGAGCAGTACTTC
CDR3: CASSSGQGRGDEQYF

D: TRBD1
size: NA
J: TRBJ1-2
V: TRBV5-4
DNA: TGTGCCAGCAGCTTTTTGAGGGGGCAGAATGGCTACACCTTC
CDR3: CASSFLRGQNGYTF

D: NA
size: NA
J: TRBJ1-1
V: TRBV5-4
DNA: TGTGCCAGCAGCTTGGCCGGAGGGAACACTGAAGCTTTCTTT
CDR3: CASSLAGGNTEAFF

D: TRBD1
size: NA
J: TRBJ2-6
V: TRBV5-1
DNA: TGCGCCAGCAGCAGGGGACAGGGGGCAGGTGGGGCCAACGTCCTGACTTTC
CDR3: CASSRGQGAGGANVLTF

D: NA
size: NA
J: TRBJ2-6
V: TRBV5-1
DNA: TGCGCCAGCAGCTTGGCCACAGTATACTCTGGGGCCAACGTCCTGACTTTC
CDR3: CASSLATVYSGANVLTF

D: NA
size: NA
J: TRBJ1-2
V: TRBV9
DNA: TGTGCCAGCAGCGTATTAGACAGGAACTATGGCTACACCTTC
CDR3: CASSVLDRNYGYTF

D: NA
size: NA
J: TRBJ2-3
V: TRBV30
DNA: TGTGCCTGGAGTGTACCGGGGGTCGCCACAGATACGCAGTATTTT
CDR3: CAWSVPGVATDTQYF

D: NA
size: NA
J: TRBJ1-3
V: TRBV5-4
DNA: TGTGCCAGTAAGGGAGGTGGAAACACCATATATTTT
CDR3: CASKGGGNTIYF

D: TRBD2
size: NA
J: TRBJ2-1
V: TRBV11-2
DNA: TGTGCCAGCACCCAATCAACTAGCGGGGGGTACAATGAGCAGTTCTTC
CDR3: CASTQSTSGGYNEQFF

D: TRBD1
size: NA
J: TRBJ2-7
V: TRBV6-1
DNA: TGTGCCAGCAGTGATCCCGGGACAGCGACATACGAGCAGTACTTC
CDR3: CASSDPGTATYEQYF

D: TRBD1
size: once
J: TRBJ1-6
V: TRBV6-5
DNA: TGTGCCAGCCTACAGACAGGGGAAAATTCACCCCTCCACTTT
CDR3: CASLQTGENSPLHF

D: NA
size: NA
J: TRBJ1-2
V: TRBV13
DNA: TGTGCCAGCAGCTTAGTTCGCACAGGGATCTATGGCTACACCTTC
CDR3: CASSLVRTGIYGYTF

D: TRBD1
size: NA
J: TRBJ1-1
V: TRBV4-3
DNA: TGCGCCAGCAGCCCCGGGACAGTGAACACTGAAGCTTTCTTT
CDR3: CASSPGTVNTEAFF

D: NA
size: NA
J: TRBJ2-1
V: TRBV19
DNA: TGTGCCAGTGGGTCCGCAGGGGGGTACAATGAGCAGTTCTTC
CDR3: CASGSAGGYNEQFF

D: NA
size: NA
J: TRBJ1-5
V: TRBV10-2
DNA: TGCGCCAGCTGCTCAGGGGCCTTCCCAAATCAGCCCCAGCATTTT
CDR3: CASCSGAFPNQPQHF

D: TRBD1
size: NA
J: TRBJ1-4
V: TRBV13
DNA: TGTGCCAGCAGCTTAGCGGGACAGGGGATTAATGAAAAACTGTTTTTT
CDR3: CASSLAGQGINEKLFF

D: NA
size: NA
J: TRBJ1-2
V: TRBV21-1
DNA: TGTGCCAGCAGCAAAGATATCGGCACCCCGGCGGGCTATGGCTACACCTTC
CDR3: CASSKDIGTPAGYGYTF

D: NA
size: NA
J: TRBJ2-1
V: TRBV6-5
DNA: TGTGCCAGCAGTTCGGCTGGCGGGGGCGCGTTCCATGAGCAGTTCTTC
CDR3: CASSSAGGGAFHEQFF